The 10 T cell receptor beta chains below were found in one sample sequenced in a study of T cells after yellow fever vaccination. TCRdb redid the calling of the 5' RACE reads with MiXCR, one entry per CDR3 protein. The sample includes about 580,000 distinct CDR3 sequences, less than 20% of them seen just once. The sample here was PBMCs, taken about 5 days after the first yellow fever vaccination. The receptors shown here come from a man aged 18-30 years who received the YFV17D yellow fever vaccine.

The genes are TRBV19 and TRBJ2-1, with 8 bases identical to TRBD1. Germline V gene data show CDR1 as LNHDA and CDR2 as SQIVND (reference sequence). Unmatched junction bases numbered 0, after V lost 4 bases and J lost 1 base. CDR3 size: 14 residues. The CDR3 DNA reads as TGTGCCAGTAGTAACAGGGGGTCCTACAATGAGCAGTTCTTC. Residues: CASSNRGSYNEQFF. The variable domain in full, with the rest retrieved from reference TRBV19 and TRBJ2-1, is DGGITQSPKYLFRKEGQNVTLSCEQNLNHDAMYWYRQDPGQGLRLIYYSQIVNDFQKGDIAEGYSVSREKKESFPLTVTSAQKNPTAFYLCASSNRGSYNEQFFGPGTRLTVL.

V gene TRBV12-3 or TRBV12-4 combines with J gene TRBJ2-7; the D is unclear. Trimming stripped 3 bases from V and 3 bases from J, with 6 bases between. There are 12 residues in the CDR3. CDR3 sequence (DNA): TGTGCCAGCAGTTTTCACGGCTACGAGCAGTACTTC. This encodes CASSFHGYEQYF.

This clonotype was detected a few times. The rearrangement joins TRBV3-1 to TRBJ2-1; the D is unclear. V gave up 0 bases and J gave up 0 bases, with 12 bases separating them. Germline V lookup: CDR1 LGHDT, CDR2 YNNKEL (reference sequence). The CDR3 covers 17 residues. This CDR3 is CASSQEFPPSSYNEQFF. CDR3 coding DNA: TGTGCCAGCAGCCAAGAGTTCCCGCCGAGCTCCTACAATGAGCAGTTCTTC.

This clonotype occurred a few times. The chain has TRBV12-3 or TRBV12-4 and TRBJ2-3; 9 bases align to TRBD1. There are 16 residues in the CDR3. V was clipped by 5 bases and J by 1 base; unmatched bases: 7. The CDR3 DNA follows: TGTGCCAGCAGTCAGGGACAGGGCTGGGGCACAGATACGCAGTATTTT. It yields the protein CASSQGQGWGTDTQYF.

Ten or more counts support this clonotype. A junction boundary mismatches the germline segment, possibly from a read error. The chain employs TRBV27 and TRBJ2-2, with 8 bases that match TRBD2. The germline V gene has CDR1 MNHEY and CDR2 SMNVEV (reference sequence). This CDR3 is built from 11 residues. The CDR3 DNA is TGTGCCAGCAGCCCCGGGGGGGAACTGTTTTTT. Protein sequence: CASSPGGELFF.

The chain couples TRBV5-1 to TRBJ2-2; D ambiguous. Between the trimmed V and J ends, which lost 2 bases and 0 bases, there was a span of 8 bases. The CDR3 has 15 amino acids. CDR1 and CDR2 (germline): SGHRS, YFSETQ. DNA for the CDR3: TGCGCCAGCAGCTTAGATCCCGCGAACACCGGGGAGCTGTTTTTT. Translating gives CASSLDPANTGELFF. Looking up the rest from reference TRBV5-1 and TRBJ2-2 gives the full variable domain: KAGVTQTPRYLIKTRGQQVTLSCSPISGHRSVSWYQQTPGQGLQFLFEYFSETQRNKGNFPGRFSGRQFSNSRSEMNVSTLELGDSALYLCASSLDPANTGELFFGEGSRLTVL.

This clonotype was detected a few times. The chain has TRBV6-5 and TRBJ2-7; D unclear. The V and J ends lost 4 bases and 3 bases respectively, with 7 bases between them. The CDR3 covers 12 residues. Germline lookup yields CDR1 MNHEY and CDR2 SVGAGI. The DNA of the CDR3 is TGTGCCAGCAGTTCGTCGATCTACGAGCAGTACTTC. Protein product: CASSSSIYEQYF.

This clonotype was seen at least ten times. The chain recombines TRBV5-1 with TRBJ1-1, with no clear D. Germline CDR1 SGHRS, CDR2 YFSETQ. CDR3 size: 13 residues. Trimming shortened V by 0 bases and J by 0 bases, and 3 bases separated the two germline ends. CDR3 amino acids: CASSLEVNTEAFF. In nucleotides, the CDR3 is TGCGCCAGCAGCTTGGAGGTGAACACTGAAGCTTTCTTT.

This clonotype appeared a few times. The CDR3 region has the DNA TGTGCCAGCAGCGTAGGATCCGGACGGAACTCCTACGAGCAGTACTTC. It yields the protein CASSVGSGRNSYEQYF. This sequence joins TRBV9 and TRBJ2-7; no reliable D call. Germline V gene lookup returns CDR1 SGDLS and CDR2 YYNGEE. V was clipped by 0 bases and J by 0 bases, with 13 bases between them. The CDR3 has 16 amino acids.

This clonotype has just a few counts. DNA for the CDR3: TGTGCCAGCAGTCCTAGCGGGGCAGACGAGCAGTACGTC. Its protein is CASSPSGADEQYV. The chain links TRBV5-5 to TRBJ2-7, with TRBD2 identical over 9 bases. V lost 5 bases, J lost 5 bases, and 5 bases stayed unmatched. Looked up from germline, CDR1 is SGHKS and CDR2 is YYEKEE (reference sequence). This CDR3 has 13 amino acids.